Following are 28 T cell receptor beta chains from one sample sequenced in a study of tissue T cells after allogeneic stem cell transplantation. Time point of the sample: mouse harvest day 7 after allogeneic transplant. Tail vein injection delivered 10^7 T-cell-depleted bone marrow cells and 10^6 splenic CD5+ T cells. The method was immunoSEQ multiplex PCR; TCRdb's version includes in-frame clones alone and lacks a portion of them. The table lists 6,000 to 7,500 clones, roughly 40% of them singletons. The sample taken for sequencing was skin. These receptor sequences come from a female BALB/c mouse given C57BL/6 T cells with graft-versus-host disease after an allogeneic hematopoietic cell transplant.

This clone has only a few counts. The genes and germline here are from mouse. Read coverage stops 1 residue before the CDR3 terminus; the germline J gene supplies the remainder. The rearrangement joins TRBV13-3 to TRBJ2-4, with D possibly matching TRBD1 (6 bases). The CDR3 loop spans 15 amino acids. CDR1 is NNHDY, CDR2 SYVADS, per germline. Trimming left V 5 bases short and J 1 base short, with 14 bases between. The CDR3 protein is CASRSRGRGQNTLYF. The part of the CDR3 DNA that was read is TGTGCCAGCAGGTCCAGGGGAAGGGGTCAAAACACCTTGTAC. Full variable domain (rest looked up from reference TRBV13-3 and TRBJ2-4): EAAVTQSPRSKVAVTGGKVTLSCHQTNNHDYMYWYRQDTGHGLRLIHYSYVADSTEKGDIPDGYKASRPSQENFSLILELASLSQTAVYFCASRSRGRGQNTLYFGAGTRLSVL.

Concerning this clone: The genes and germline here are from mouse. The read gets to within 1 residue of the CDR3 end, and the germline J gene fills in the rest. The gene calls are TRBV23 and TRBJ2-4; the table's D gene call, TRBD2, was not cross checked with the DNA. The CDR3 is made up of 12 amino acids. Germline V gene sequence: CDR1 KGHTA, CDR2 FQNQQP. The sequenced part of the CDR3 DNA is TGCTCCAGCAGTCGTGGGGAAAACACCTTGTAC. Its translation is CSSSRGENTLY. The full CDR3 sequence reads CSSSRGENTLYF. Combining the CDR3 with reference TRBV23 and TRBJ2-4 gives the whole variable domain DAAVTQKPRYLIKMKGQEAEMKCIPEKGHTAVFWYQQKQSKELKFLIYFQNQQPLDQIDMVKERFSAVCPSSSLCSLGIRTCEAEDSALYLCSSSRGENTLYFGAGTRLSVL.

Comment on this clone: The genes are named according to mouse. The CDR3 goes on 1 residue after the read ends, and that part is filled in from the germline J gene. This chain joins TRBV24 and TRBJ1-4, with 7 bases aligning to TRBD1. The V gene's germline CDR1 is KGHTA and CDR2 FRNEEI. V lost 5 bases to trimming and J lost 3 bases; unmatched junction nucleotides: 6. The CDR3 has 15 amino acids. CDR3 amino acids: CASSTSGGTNERLFF. CDR3 DNA, as far as it was read: TGTGCCAGCAGTACCTCAGGGGGAACCAACGAAAGATTATTT.

Concerning this clone: These gene names are mouse names. The observed sequence ends 1 residue before the CDR3 terminus, with the missing tail filled in from the germline J gene. The chain carries TRBV26 and TRBJ1-4, with 7 bases fitting TRBD1. Germline CDR1 reads KGHPV; CDR2 reads FQNQEV (reference sequence). Germline trimming cut 3 bases from V and 5 bases from J; bases unmatched to any gene: 3. The CDR3 is 14 residues long. Partial CDR3 DNA: TGTGCCAGCAGTCTCAGGACAGGAAACGAAAGATTATTT. Its protein is CASSLRTGNERLF. The entire CDR3 sequence reads CASSLRTGNERLFF.

As regards this clone: The germline and genes are mouse ones. The CDR3 extends 1 residue past the end of the read, so its final part is completed from the germline J gene. The rearrangement joins TRBV26 to TRBJ2-5; weak D call: TRBD1 (6 bases). The CDR3 has 13 amino acids. The germline V gene has CDR1 KGHPV and CDR2 FQNQEV (reference sequence). The V end lost 6 bases, the J end lost 3 bases, and 10 bases lay between the germline ends. The covered CDR3 bases are TGTGCCAGCAGCCAGGGACAACAAGACACCCAGTAC. Its translation is CASSQGQQDTQY. The whole CDR3 region reads CASSQGQQDTQYF.

About this clone itself: Gene names follow the mouse nomenclature. Read coverage stops 1 residue before the CDR3 terminus; the germline J gene supplies the remainder. Other DNA sequences within the sample encode an identical CDR3. V usage is TRBV26 and J usage is TRBJ2-7; 10 positions match TRBD1. The CDR3 consists of 13 residues. Germline CDR1 and CDR2: KGHPV and FQNQEV (reference sequence). The trim removed 4 bases at V and 4 bases at J, leaving 1 base unmatched. This CDR3 reads CASSPGQGYEQYF. Incomplete CDR3 DNA: TGTGCCAGCAGTCCGGGACAGGGGTATGAACAGTAC.

This clone has only a few counts. The germline and genes are mouse ones. With the read ending 1 residue before the CDR3 end, the germline J gene is used to fill in that end. J is TRBJ2-7 and V is TRBV13-1; 10 positions match TRBD2. The CDR3 runs 14 residues. V was clipped by 4 bases and J by 3 bases; unmatched bases: 4. Looked up from germline, CDR1 is NSHNY and CDR2 is SYGAGN. The CDR3 is CASSPGTGVYEQYF. Partial CDR3 DNA: TGTGCCAGCAGTCCCGGGACTGGGGTCTATGAACAGTAC.

Of note for this clone: Any gene name here is a mouse gene name. The observed sequence ends 1 residue before the CDR3 terminus, with the missing tail filled in from the germline J gene. The chain is built from TRBV12-2 and TRBJ2-7; no definite D call. Germline-derived CDR1 and CDR2 are SGHLS and HYDKME. CDR3 length equals 11 residues. V lost 1 base and J lost 7, with 7 bases in between. CDR3 sequence reads: CASSLQREQYF. The CDR3 bases that were read are TGTGCCAGCTCTCTACAGAGGGAACAGTAC.

In its sample, this clone is large (0.1 to 1%). Mouse germline and gene names are used. CDR3 DNA (partial): TGCACCTGCAGTGGTAGACTGGGGAACTATGCTGAGCAGTTC. Translated: CTCSGRLGNYAEQF. The CDR3 in full is CTCSGRLGNYAEQFF. The chain combines TRBV1 with TRBJ2-1, with TRBD2 matching over 8 bases. The CDR3 goes on 1 residue after the read ends, and that part is filled in from the germline J gene. This CDR3 region has 15 residues. The germline CDR1 and CDR2 sequences are NSQYPW and LRSPGD (reference sequence). V trimming: 4 bases; J trimming: 1 base; junction bases outside the gene matches: 3.

Concerning this clone: All gene names here are mouse names. The read terminates 1 residue ahead of where the CDR3 ends, so the germline J gene completes it. The gene calls are TRBV16 and TRBJ2-1; D remains ambiguous. Trimming took off 3 bases at V and 0 bases at J, with 6 bases between the two ends. This CDR3 has 14 amino acids. Germline-derived CDR1 and CDR2 are SGHSA and FRNQAP. Incomplete CDR3 DNA: TGTGCAAGCAGCTTGGGATTTAACTATGCTGAGCAGTTC. Translation gives CASSLGFNYAEQF. The entire CDR3 protein reads CASSLGFNYAEQFF.

This clone was detected only a few times. Gene and germline names: mouse. Read sequence stops 1 residue before the CDR3 end, and the germline J gene provides the missing end. The V call is TRBV26, the J call TRBJ2-2; no reliable D call. Germline CDR1 and CDR2: KGHPV and FQNQEV (reference sequence). V lost 6 bases and J lost 0, with 5 bases in between. The CDR3 spans 13 residues. Partial CDR3 DNA: TGTGCCAGCAGACAGACAAACACCGGGCAGCTCTAC. It translates to CASRQTNTGQLY. The CDR3 in full is CASRQTNTGQLYF. The complete variable domain, with remaining parts taken from reference TRBV26 and TRBJ2-2, reads NSKVIQTPRYLVKGQGQKAKMRCIPEKGHPVVFWYQQNKNNEFKFLINFQNQEVLQQIDMTEKRFSAECPSNSPCSLEIQSSEAGDSALYLCASRQTNTGQLYFGEGSKLTVL.

The table lists this clone with a few counts. The genes and germline here are from mouse. The read falls 1 residue short of the CDR3 end, and the missing part is taken from the germline J gene. This sequence joins TRBV26 and TRBJ2-2; D uncertain. Trimming took off 7 bases at V and 0 bases at J, with 3 bases between the two ends. The CDR3 runs to 12 residues. From germline, CDR1 is KGHPV and CDR2 FQNQEV (reference sequence). CDR3 DNA, as far as it was read: TGTGCCAGCACGGCAAACACCGGGCAGCTCTAC. This gives the protein CASTANTGQLY. The whole CDR3 region reads CASTANTGQLYF. Looking up the rest from reference TRBV26 and TRBJ2-2 gives the full variable domain: NSKVIQTPRYLVKGQGQKAKMRCIPEKGHPVVFWYQQNKNNEFKFLINFQNQEVLQQIDMTEKRFSAECPSNSPCSLEIQSSEAGDSALYLCASTANTGQLYFGEGSKLTVL.

Turning to this clone: Mouse germline and gene names are used. The read terminates 1 residue before the CDR3 end, so the remaining end is supplied by the germline J gene. The genes are TRBV13-2 and TRBJ1-1, with unresolved D. This CDR3 region has 13 residues. V shed 1 base and J shed 0 bases, with 4 bases lying between them. The germline CDR1 and CDR2 sequences are NNHNN and SYGAGS (reference sequence). CDR3 sequence reads: CASGDQANTEVFF. Partial CDR3 DNA: TGTGCCAGCGGTGATCAAGCAAACACAGAAGTCTTC.

Notes on this clone: Mouse names are used for the genes. CDR3 bases read: TGTGCCAGCAGTCCGGGACAGGGAAACACCGGGCAGCTCTAC. It specifies CASSPGQGNTGQLY. The full CDR3 sequence reads CASSPGQGNTGQLYF. The chain carries TRBV13-3 and TRBJ2-2, with 9 bases lining up with TRBD1. The read ends 1 residue shy of where the CDR3 ends; the end is completed using the germline J gene. CDR1 is NNHDY and CDR2 is SYVADS in the germline V gene. V lost 4 bases, J lost 1 base, and 2 bases stayed unmatched. The CDR3 is 15 amino acids.

This clone counts as medium-sized. Gene names are mouse gene names. The read stops 1 residue short of the end of the CDR3; the missing end is completed from the germline J gene. The V and J genes are TRBV13-2 and TRBJ2-7; 8 bases agree with TRBD2. The CDR3 totals 13 residues. Germline assignment: CDR1 NNHNN and CDR2 SYGAGS (reference sequence). V was pared by 3 bases and J by 7 bases, with 6 bases of the junction left unmatched. The CDR3: CASGVWTGREQYF. The CDR3 bases that were read are TGTGCCAGCGGTGTTTGGACTGGGAGGGAACAGTAC.

On this clone: Gene names refer to mouse genes. The read ends 1 residue before the CDR3 terminus; that terminus is restored from the germline J gene. This chain links TRBV15 with TRBJ2-7; 7 positions agree with TRBD1. Germline lookup yields CDR1 SGHND and CDR2 FRSKSL. The CDR3 length is 13 residues. Trimming at V came to 1 base and at J to 3 bases, leaving 0 bases not matched to a gene. Incomplete CDR3 DNA: TGTGCCAGCAGTTTAGGGACAGGCTATGAACAGTAC. It is translated as CASSLGTGYEQY. Given in full, the CDR3 is CASSLGTGYEQYF.

Comments on this clone: Each gene name is a mouse one. The observed sequence ends 1 residue before the CDR3 terminus, with the missing tail filled in from the germline J gene. This chain uses TRBV16 with TRBJ2-7; D remains ambiguous. The V gene's germline CDR1 is SGHSA and CDR2 FRNQAP. V lost 5 bases and J lost 0, with 8 bases in between. CDR3 size: 13 residues. Here the CDR3 reads CASSLWSSYEQYF. CDR3 bases read: TGTGCAAGCAGCCTCTGGAGCTCCTATGAACAGTAC.

Notes on this clone: Genes and germline are mouse. CDR3 residues: CASSGQGSYEQYF. The covered CDR3 bases are TGTGCCAGCAGTGGACAGGGCTCCTATGAACAGTAC. The chain combines TRBV26 with TRBJ2-7; the match to TRBD1 covers 8 bases. The read ends 1 residue before the CDR3 terminus; that terminus is restored from the germline J gene. The germline V gene has CDR1 KGHPV and CDR2 FQNQEV (reference sequence). Germline trimming cut 5 bases from V and 0 bases from J; bases unmatched to any gene: 0. The CDR3 runs 13 residues.

This clone was observed a few times. These gene names are mouse names. The same CDR3 arises from other DNA sequences in this sample as well. This CDR3 reads CASSPGTNTEVFF. CDR3 DNA, as far as it was read: TGTGCCAGCAGCCCGGGGACAAACACAGAAGTCTTC. The V gene is TRBV26, the J gene TRBJ1-1; D is uncertain. The missing CDR3 end, 1 residue past where the read stops, is filled in from the germline J gene. Germline loops: CDR1 KGHPV, CDR2 FQNQEV (reference sequence). The CDR3 consists of 13 residues. V was trimmed by 6 bases and J by 0 bases, leaving 8 bases between them. Complete variable domain (other parts from reference TRBV26 and TRBJ1-1): NSKVIQTPRYLVKGQGQKAKMRCIPEKGHPVVFWYQQNKNNEFKFLINFQNQEVLQQIDMTEKRFSAECPSNSPCSLEIQSSEAGDSALYLCASSPGTNTEVFFGKGTRLTVV.

Worth noting for this clone: Mouse gene names and germline throughout. The CDR3 is cut off 1 residue early in the read; its end comes from the germline J gene. The J gene is TRBJ2-5, the V gene TRBV26; D ambiguous. Trimming shortened V by 4 bases and J by 2 bases, and 7 bases separated the two germline ends. Germline V gene data show CDR1 as KGHPV and CDR2 as FQNQEV (reference sequence). The CDR3 covers 13 residues. CDR3 residues: CASSPTSQDTQYF. Partial CDR3 DNA: TGTGCCAGCAGTCCGACATCCCAAGACACCCAGTAC.

For this clone: The gene symbols are mouse symbols. From the germline J gene comes the end of the CDR3, since the read stops 1 residue before it. This chain connects TRBV13-2 to TRBJ1-6; 9 bases are a match to TRBD1. TRBJ1-6 is reported as an ORF; its role is uncertain. The germline gives CDR1 NNHNN, CDR2 SYGAGS (reference sequence). The CDR3 runs 16 residues. V lost 0 bases and J lost 6; bases outside the gene matches: 4. The chain's CDR3 is CASGDAQGAFNSPLYF. Incomplete CDR3 DNA: TGTGCCAGCGGTGATGCACAGGGGGCTTTTAATTCGCCCCTCTAC.

This clone turned up a few times. Each gene name is a mouse one. CDR3: CASRRTANTEVFF. The covered CDR3 bases are TGTGCCAGCAGACGGACAGCAAACACAGAAGTCTTC. V is TRBV26 and J is TRBJ1-1; D perhaps matches TRBD1 (6 bases). The CDR3 end falls 1 residue outside the read, so it is completed with the germline J gene. The CDR3 is made up of 13 amino acids. The V end lost 6 bases, the J end lost 0 bases, and 8 bases lay between the germline ends. Germline V lookup: CDR1 KGHPV, CDR2 FQNQEV (reference sequence). The full variable domain, its missing parts supplied by reference TRBV26 and TRBJ1-1, is NSKVIQTPRYLVKGQGQKAKMRCIPEKGHPVVFWYQQNKNNEFKFLINFQNQEVLQQIDMTEKRFSAECPSNSPCSLEIQSSEAGDSALYLCASRRTANTEVFFGKGTRLTVV.

Regarding this clone: Gene names denote mouse genes. The CDR3 end falls 1 residue outside the read, so it is completed with the germline J gene. This chain joins TRBV14 and TRBJ2-5; 9 bases align to TRBD2. CDR3 length: 15 amino acids. V dropped 1 base and J dropped 5; count of bases not matched to a gene: 5. Looked up from germline, CDR1 is SGHDT and CDR2 is FRDEAV. CDR3 bases read: TGTGCCAGCAGTTTCATTGGGGGGGCGCGAGACACCCAGTAC. Protein sequence: CASSFIGGARDTQY. The CDR3 reads in full as CASSFIGGARDTQYF.

Worth noting for this clone: All gene names here are mouse names. The read ends 1 residue shy of where the CDR3 ends; the end is completed using the germline J gene. The chain carries TRBV26 and TRBJ2-3; D gene unclear. Germline-derived CDR1 and CDR2 are KGHPV and FQNQEV (reference sequence). The CDR3 is 12 amino acids. V lost 5 bases to trimming and J lost 0 bases, with 3 bases between them. The CDR3: CASSTSAETLYF. The part of the CDR3 DNA that was read is TGTGCCAGCAGTACAAGTGCAGAAACGCTGTAT. Full variable domain (remainder filled in from reference TRBV26 and TRBJ2-3): NSKVIQTPRYLVKGQGQKAKMRCIPEKGHPVVFWYQQNKNNEFKFLINFQNQEVLQQIDMTEKRFSAECPSNSPCSLEIQSSEAGDSALYLCASSTSAETLYFGSGTRLTVL.

Concerning this clone itself: All gene names here are mouse names. Sequencing ends 1 residue short of the CDR3 end; the germline J gene provides the rest. The chain is built from TRBV26 and TRBJ2-4; D is undetermined. The germline V gene has CDR1 KGHPV and CDR2 FQNQEV (reference sequence). The CDR3 is 12 residues long. V was pared by 8 bases and J by 2 bases, with 8 bases between. CDR3: CASGTLQNTLYF. CDR3 DNA, as far as it was read: TGTGCCAGCGGCACACTTCAAAACACCTTGTAC.

Remarks on this clone: The gene names given are mouse names. The observed sequence ends 1 residue before the CDR3 terminus, with the missing tail filled in from the germline J gene. The chain links TRBV31 to TRBJ2-5; D not certain. The CDR3 runs to 13 residues. V lost 1 base to trimming and J lost 0 bases, with 5 bases between them. Germline loops: CDR1 GKSSPN, CDR2 SITVG. CDR3 amino acids: CAWSPNNQDTQYF. The part of the CDR3 DNA that was read is TGTGCCTGGAGTCCCAATAACCAAGACACCCAGTAC.

Remarks on this clone: The genes are named according to mouse. From the germline J gene comes the end of the CDR3, since the read stops 1 residue before it. The chain is built from TRBV3 and TRBJ1-4, with TRBD1 matching over 9 bases. This CDR3 has 14 amino acids. CDR1 SNHLY and CDR2 FYNGKV come from the germline V gene (reference sequence). Trimming at V came to 5 bases and at J to 7 bases, leaving 5 bases not matched to a gene. The covered CDR3 bases are TGTGCCAGCAGCCGTGGGACAGGGTTCGAAAGATTATTT. Amino acids: CASSRGTGFERLF. The whole CDR3 sequence is CASSRGTGFERLFF.

On this clone: All gene names here are mouse names. The read halts 1 residue ahead of the CDR3 end, with the missing end drawn from the germline J gene. This chain uses TRBV26 with TRBJ2-7, with D possibly being TRBD1 or TRBD2 (5 bases each). This CDR3 comprises 14 residues. CDR1 and CDR2 (germline): KGHPV, FQNQEV (reference sequence). Trimming stripped 0 bases from V and 0 bases from J, with 6 bases between. The CDR3 protein is CASSLSGASYEQYF. Incomplete CDR3 DNA: TGTGCCAGCAGTCTGTCTGGGGCCTCCTATGAACAGTAC.